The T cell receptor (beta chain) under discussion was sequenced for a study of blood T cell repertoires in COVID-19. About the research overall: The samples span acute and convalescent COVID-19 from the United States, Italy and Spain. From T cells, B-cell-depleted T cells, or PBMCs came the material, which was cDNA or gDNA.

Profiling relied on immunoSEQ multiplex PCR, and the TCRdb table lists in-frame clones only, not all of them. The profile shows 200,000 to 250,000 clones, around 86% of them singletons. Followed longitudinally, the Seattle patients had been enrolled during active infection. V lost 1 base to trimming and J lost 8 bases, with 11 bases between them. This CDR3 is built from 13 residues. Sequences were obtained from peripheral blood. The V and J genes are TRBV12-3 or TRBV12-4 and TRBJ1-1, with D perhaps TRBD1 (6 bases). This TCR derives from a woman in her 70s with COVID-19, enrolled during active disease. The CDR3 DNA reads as TGTGCCAGCAGTTTAGGCAGGGGTCGAGAAGCTTTCTTT. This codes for CASSLGRGREAFF.